This entry concerns a single T cell receptor beta chain. The data are from a study of blood T cell repertoires in COVID-19. Whole-study context: From the United States, Italy and Spain came samples of acute and convalescent COVID-19. PBMCs, B-cell-depleted T cells, or T cells provided the cDNA or gDNA that made up the material.

In the study's own analysis: The assay estimated nucleated cells by amplifying reference gene primers. Assay: immunoSEQ multiplex PCR; the TCRdb copy retains only in-frame clones and omits some. V and J calls and clone size are given by that table; D and trimming were obtained from the DNA. This table holds roughly 290,000 clones, 70% to 85% found once. V dropped 3 bases and J dropped 2 bases, with 14 bases sitting between them. Looked up from germline, CDR1 is LNHDA and CDR2 is SQIVND (reference sequence). The CDR3 covers 15 residues. This clonotype was sampled from a human donor with COVID-19, enrolled during active disease. The donor label of this sample is uncertain. The genes are TRBV19 and TRBJ2-7, with D hard to call. The sample was peripheral blood. CDR3 in amino acids: CASSIMAGPTYEQYF. CDR3 nucleotides: TGTGCCAGTAGTATCATGGCAGGCCCTACCTACGAGCAGTACTTC.